A single sample is the source of the 15 T cell receptor beta chains below, sequenced in a study of glioma-infiltrating T cells after dendritic cell vaccination. The method was immunoSEQ multiplex PCR; TCRdb's version includes in-frame clones alone and lacks a portion of them. The sample has approximately 90,000 clones; approximately 81% are singletons. Sequencing used blood, obtained before dendritic cell vaccination. These receptors all stem from a human donor with glioblastoma.

V usage is TRBV11-3 and J usage is TRBJ2-3; 10 bases align to TRBD2. CDR1 is SGHNT, CDR2 YENEEA, per germline. Losses at the gene ends were 5 bases for V and 6 bases for J; bases not matched to a gene: 8. The CDR3 has 15 amino acids. The CDR3 DNA follows: TGTGCCAGCAGCGACAGCGGGGGGGCTTCGGATACGCAGTATTTT. This gives the protein CASSDSGGASDTQYF.

This chain joins TRBV5-6 and TRBJ2-3; D perhaps matches TRBD2 (6 bases). The CDR3 consists of 13 residues. The V end was cut by 3 bases, the J end by 6 bases, with 11 bases between. The germline gives CDR1 SGHDT, CDR2 YYEEEE. CDR3 in amino acids: CASSSTRRDTQYF. DNA of the CDR3: TGTGCCAGCAGCTCGACTAGACGCGATACGCAGTATTTT.

A few counts support this clone. The chain carries TRBV29-1 and TRBJ1-2; D is ambiguous. CDR3 length: 13 residues. Germline V lookup: CDR1 SQVTM, CDR2 ANQGSEA. V was clipped by 4 bases and J by 1 base, with 10 bases between them. CDR3 in amino acids: CSVAPALNYGYTF. DNA for the CDR3: TGCAGCGTTGCCCCCGCACTTAACTATGGCTACACCTTC.

The genes are TRBV30 and TRBJ1-4, with D maybe TRBD1 (6 bases). Germline loops: CDR1 GTSNPN, CDR2 SVGIG (reference sequence). Trimming stripped 5 bases from V and 0 bases from J, with 19 bases between. The CDR3 is 17 residues long. The CDR3 loop reads CAWDDRRGGTTNEKLFF. The CDR3 DNA reads TGTGCCTGGGACGACCGGAGGGGGGGCACAACTAATGAAAAACTGTTTTTT.

The V and J genes are TRBV9 and TRBJ1-1; D may be TRBD1 (6 bases). Between the trimmed V and J ends, which lost 4 bases and 6 bases, there was a span of 16 bases. CDR3 length: 14 residues. Germline lookup yields CDR1 SGDLS and CDR2 YYNGEE. As DNA, the CDR3 is TGTGCCAGCAGCTCAAGACAGGAGGTCGCTGAAGCTTTCTTT. Its protein is CASSSRQEVAEAFF.

The CDR3 sequence is CASSRSDQPQHF. The CDR3 DNA reads TGTGCCAGTAGCCGCAGTGATCAGCCCCAGCATTTT. This chain links TRBV19 with TRBJ1-5; no reliable D call. Per the germline V gene, CDR1 is LNHDA and CDR2 is SQIVND (reference sequence). The CDR3 extends over 12 amino acids. The V end lost 6 bases, the J end lost 5 bases, and 8 bases lay between the germline ends.

The chain uses TRBV6-5 and TRBJ2-5; tentative D call: TRBD1 (6 bases). The CDR3 consists of 13 residues. V was clipped by 4 bases and J by 5 bases, with 11 bases between them. Germline CDR1 and CDR2: MNHEY and SVGAGI. The CDR3 DNA reads as TGTGCCAGCAGTTCCCCAGGGGTGGAGACCCAGTACTTC. Encoded protein: CASSSPGVETQYF.

The chain combines TRBV5-1 with TRBJ2-5, with 8 bases lining up with TRBD2. The CDR3 sequence is 16 residues long. V shed 0 bases, J shed 5 bases, and the junction held 9 bases outside the gene matches. The germline CDR1 and CDR2 sequences are SGHRS and YFSETQ. In DNA, the CDR3 is TGCGCCAGCAGCTTGGGGCCCGGGACTAGTTGGGAGACCCAGTACTTC. Residues: CASSLGPGTSWETQYF.

The J gene is TRBJ1-1, the V gene TRBV9; TRBD1 aligns across 11 bases. This CDR3 contains 15 residues. The germline V gene encodes CDR1 SGDLS and CDR2 YYNGEE. The J segment lost 3 bases and the V segment lost 2 bases, leaving 3 bases of the junction unmatched. The CDR3 DNA is TGTGCCAGCAGCGTCGGACAGGGGGCCGACACTGAAGCTTTCTTT. It specifies CASSVGQGADTEAFF.

The genes are TRBV7-8 and TRBJ2-7; 12 bases are shared with TRBD1. The CDR3 is 15 amino acids. Germline loops: CDR1 SGHVS, CDR2 FQNEAQ. The J segment lost 9 bases and the V segment lost 6 bases, leaving 12 bases of the junction unmatched. CDR3 nucleotide sequence: TGTGCCAGCAGGGCCTGGGGACAGGGGGCTCGGGGGCAGTACTTC. Amino acids: CASRAWGQGARGQYF.

This clone is a singleton in its sample. The chain joins TRBV6-6 to TRBJ2-2; the match to TRBD2 covers 10 bases. From germline, CDR1 is MNHNY and CDR2 SVGAGI (reference sequence). This CDR3 is 15 amino acids long. V trimming: 9 bases; J trimming: 8 bases; junction bases outside the gene matches: 12. The CDR3 DNA reads TGTGCCAGTTTCCGTGAAGCGGGAGGGCCGGGGGAGCTGTTTTTT. Residues: CASFREAGGPGELFF.

This chain connects TRBV2 to TRBJ1-2; 9 positions agree with TRBD1. From germline, CDR1 is SNHLY and CDR2 FYNNEI. This CDR3 is 14 amino acids long. Trimming removed 6 bases from V and 4 bases from J; junction bases left unmatched: 6. The CDR3 sequence is CASRRDRVRYGYTF. CDR3 DNA: TGTGCCAGCAGAAGGGACAGGGTTCGCTATGGCTACACCTTC.

At least ten counts were recorded for this clone. The J gene is TRBJ2-4, the V gene TRBV5-4, with D unresolved. Germline V gene sequence: CDR1 SGHNT, CDR2 YYREEE (reference sequence). The CDR3 is 13 residues long. Trimming left V 0 bases short and J 3 bases short, with 4 bases between. CDR3 nucleotide sequence: TGTGCCAGCAGCTTGGACAGCAAAAACATTCAGTACTTC. Translated: CASSLDSKNIQYF.

The rearrangement links TRBV19 to TRBJ1-2, with no clear D. The CDR3 totals 13 residues. Trimming removed 6 bases at V and 7 bases at J, with 15 bases between. From germline, CDR1 is LNHDA and CDR2 SQIVND (reference sequence). The CDR3 loop reads CASRERVFGGYTF. In nucleotides, the CDR3 is TGTGCCAGTAGGGAGAGGGTCTTCGGTGGCTACACCTTC. The full variable domain, completed using reference TRBV19 and TRBJ1-2, is DGGITQSPKYLFRKEGQNVTLSCEQNLNHDAMYWYRQDPGQGLRLIYYSQIVNDFQKGDIAEGYSVSREKKESFPLTVTSAQKNPTAFYLCASRERVFGGYTFGSGTRLTVV.

In this sample, this clone turned up a few times. The V and J genes are TRBV6-6 and TRBJ2-3, with TRBD1 matching 8 bases. Germline loops: CDR1 MNHNY, CDR2 SVGAGI (reference sequence). The CDR3 totals 14 residues. With V trimmed by 6 bases and J by 4 bases, 6 bases remained unmatched. The CDR3 is CASSLADRADTQYF. DNA for the CDR3: TGTGCCAGCAGCCTGGCGGACAGGGCAGATACGCAGTATTTT.